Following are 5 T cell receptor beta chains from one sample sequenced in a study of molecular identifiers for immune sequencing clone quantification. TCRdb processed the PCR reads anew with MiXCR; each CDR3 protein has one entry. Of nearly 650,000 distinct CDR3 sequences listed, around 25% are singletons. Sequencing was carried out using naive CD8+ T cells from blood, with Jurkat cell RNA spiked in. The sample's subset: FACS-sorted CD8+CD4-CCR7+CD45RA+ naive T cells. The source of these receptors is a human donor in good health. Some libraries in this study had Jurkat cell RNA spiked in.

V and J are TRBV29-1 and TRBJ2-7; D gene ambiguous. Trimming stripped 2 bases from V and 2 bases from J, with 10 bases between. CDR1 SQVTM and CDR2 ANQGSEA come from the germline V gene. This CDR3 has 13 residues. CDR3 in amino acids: CSVELGFTYEQYF. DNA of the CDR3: TGCAGCGTTGAACTGGGGTTCACCTACGAGCAGTACTTC.

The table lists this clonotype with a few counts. CDR3 region: CASSYRTGAYEQYF. CDR3 nucleotide sequence: TGTGCCAGCAGTTACCGGACAGGGGCCTACGAGCAGTACTTC. The gene calls are TRBV6-5 and TRBJ2-7, with TRBD1 matching over 9 bases. In germline, CDR1 is MNHEY, CDR2 SVGAGI. There are 14 residues in the CDR3. After removal of 2 bases from V and 2 bases from J, the junction contained 1 base not matched to a gene.

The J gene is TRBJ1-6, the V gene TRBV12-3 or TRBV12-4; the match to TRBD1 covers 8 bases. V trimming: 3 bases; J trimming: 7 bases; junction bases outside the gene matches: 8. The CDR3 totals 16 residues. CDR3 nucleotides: TGTGCCAGCAGTTTGGGTCAGGGGGCTTTGAATTCACCCCTCCACTTT. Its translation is CASSLGQGALNSPLHF.

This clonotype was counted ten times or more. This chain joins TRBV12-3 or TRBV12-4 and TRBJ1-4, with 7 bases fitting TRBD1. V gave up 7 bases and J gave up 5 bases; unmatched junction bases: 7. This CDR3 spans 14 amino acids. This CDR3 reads CASTFEQGNEKLFF. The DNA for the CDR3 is TGTGCCAGCACCTTCGAACAGGGGAATGAAAAACTGTTTTTT.

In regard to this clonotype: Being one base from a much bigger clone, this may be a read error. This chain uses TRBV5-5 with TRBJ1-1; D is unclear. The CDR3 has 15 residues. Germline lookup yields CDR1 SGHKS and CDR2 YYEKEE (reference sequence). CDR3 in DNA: TGTGCCAGCAGCTTGGGTTCGCAGAAGAACACTGAAGCTTTATTT. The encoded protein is CASSLGSQKNTEALF. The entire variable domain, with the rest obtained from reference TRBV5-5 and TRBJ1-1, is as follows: DAGVTQSPTHLIKTRGQQVTLRCSPISGHKSVSWYQQVLGQGPQFIFQYYEKEERGRGNFPDRFSARQFPNYSSELNVNALLLGDSALYLCASSLGSQKNTEALFGQGTRLTVV.